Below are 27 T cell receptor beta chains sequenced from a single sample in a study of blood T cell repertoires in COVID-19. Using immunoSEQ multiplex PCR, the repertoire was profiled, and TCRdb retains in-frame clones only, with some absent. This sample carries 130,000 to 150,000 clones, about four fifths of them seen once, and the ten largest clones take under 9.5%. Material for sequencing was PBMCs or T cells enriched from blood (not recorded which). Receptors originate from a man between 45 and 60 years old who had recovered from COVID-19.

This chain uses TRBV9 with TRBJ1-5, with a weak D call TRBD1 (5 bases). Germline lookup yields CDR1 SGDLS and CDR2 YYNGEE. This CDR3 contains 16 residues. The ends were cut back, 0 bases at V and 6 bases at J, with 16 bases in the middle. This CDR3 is CASSVGDGASAQPQHF. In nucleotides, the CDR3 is TGTGCCAGCAGCGTAGGGGATGGGGCCTCAGCTCAGCCCCAGCATTTT.

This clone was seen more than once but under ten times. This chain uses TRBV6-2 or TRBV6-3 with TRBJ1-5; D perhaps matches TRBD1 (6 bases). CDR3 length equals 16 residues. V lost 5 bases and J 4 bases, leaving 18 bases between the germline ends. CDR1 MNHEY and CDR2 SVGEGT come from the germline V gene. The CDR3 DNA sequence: TGTGCCAGCAGTCGCACAGGGAGCTTAGGAAATCAGCCCCAGCATTTT. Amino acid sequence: CASSRTGSLGNQPQHF.

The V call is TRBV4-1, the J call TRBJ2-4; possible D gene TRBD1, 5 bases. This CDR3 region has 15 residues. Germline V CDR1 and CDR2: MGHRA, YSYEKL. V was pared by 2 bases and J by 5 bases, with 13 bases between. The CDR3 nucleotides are TGCGCCAGCAGCCAACTAAAGGGGTCGCAAAACATTCAGTACTTC. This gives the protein CASSQLKGSQNIQYF.

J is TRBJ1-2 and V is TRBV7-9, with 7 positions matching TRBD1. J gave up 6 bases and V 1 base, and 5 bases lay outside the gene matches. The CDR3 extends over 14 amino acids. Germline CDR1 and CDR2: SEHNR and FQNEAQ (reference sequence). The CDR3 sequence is CASSLEQGINGYTF. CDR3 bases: TGTGCCAGCAGCTTAGAACAGGGGATAAATGGCTACACCTTC. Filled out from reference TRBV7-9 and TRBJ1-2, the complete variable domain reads DTGVSQNPRHKITKRGQNVTFRCDPISEHNRLYWYRQTLGQGPEFLTYFQNEAQLEKSRLLSDRFSAERPKGSFSTLEIQRTEQGDSAMYLCASSLEQGINGYTFGSGTRLTVV.

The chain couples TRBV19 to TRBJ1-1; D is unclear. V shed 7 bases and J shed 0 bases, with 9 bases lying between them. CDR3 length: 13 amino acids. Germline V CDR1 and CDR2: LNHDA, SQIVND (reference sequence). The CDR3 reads CASTKSMNTEAFF. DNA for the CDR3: TGTGCCAGTACGAAGAGTATGAACACTGAAGCTTTCTTT. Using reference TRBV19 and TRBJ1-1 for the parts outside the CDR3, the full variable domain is DGGITQSPKYLFRKEGQNVTLSCEQNLNHDAMYWYRQDPGQGLRLIYYSQIVNDFQKGDIAEGYSVSREKKESFPLTVTSAQKNPTAFYLCASTKSMNTEAFFGQGTRLTVV.

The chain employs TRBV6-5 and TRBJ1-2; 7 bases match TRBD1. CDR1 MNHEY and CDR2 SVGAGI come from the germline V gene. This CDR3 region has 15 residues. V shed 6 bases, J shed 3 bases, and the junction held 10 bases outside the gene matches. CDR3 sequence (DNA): TGTGCCAGCAGGATATTGCCCGGGACAGACTATGGCTACACCTTC. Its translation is CASRILPGTDYGYTF.

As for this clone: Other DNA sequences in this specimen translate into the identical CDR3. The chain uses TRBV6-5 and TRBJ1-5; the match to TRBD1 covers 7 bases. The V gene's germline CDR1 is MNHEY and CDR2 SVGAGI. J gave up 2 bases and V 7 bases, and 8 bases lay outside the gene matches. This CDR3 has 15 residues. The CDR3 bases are TGTGCCAGCACCCCAACAGGGGCGCGCAATCAGCCCCAGCATTTT. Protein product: CASTPTGARNQPQHF.

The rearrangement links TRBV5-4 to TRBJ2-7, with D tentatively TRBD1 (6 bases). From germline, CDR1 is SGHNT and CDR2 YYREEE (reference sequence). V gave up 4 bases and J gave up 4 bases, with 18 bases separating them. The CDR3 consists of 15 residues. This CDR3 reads CASSRYREKSYEQYF. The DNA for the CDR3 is TGTGCCAGCAGCCGGTACAGGGAGAAGTCATACGAGCAGTACTTC.

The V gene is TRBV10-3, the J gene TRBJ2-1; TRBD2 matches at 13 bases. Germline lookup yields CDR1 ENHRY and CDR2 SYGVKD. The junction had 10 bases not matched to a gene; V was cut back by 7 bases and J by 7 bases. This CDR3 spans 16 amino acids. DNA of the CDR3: TGTGCCATCACTTCTAAGGTACTAGCGGGGGGGAATGAGCAGTTCTTC. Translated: CAITSKVLAGGNEQFF.

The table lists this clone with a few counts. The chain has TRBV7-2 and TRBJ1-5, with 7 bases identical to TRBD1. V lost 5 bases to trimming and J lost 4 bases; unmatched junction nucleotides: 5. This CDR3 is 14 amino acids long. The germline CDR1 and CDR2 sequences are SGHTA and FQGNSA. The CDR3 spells CASSLGTANQPQHF. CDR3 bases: TGTGCCAGCAGCCTAGGGACAGCAAATCAGCCCCAGCATTTT.

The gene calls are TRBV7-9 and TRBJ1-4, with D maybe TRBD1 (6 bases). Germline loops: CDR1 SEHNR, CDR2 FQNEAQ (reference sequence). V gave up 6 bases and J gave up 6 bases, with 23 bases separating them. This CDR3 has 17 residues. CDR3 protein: CASRSTRDTTGHEKLFF. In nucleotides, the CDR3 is TGTGCCAGCAGGTCAACCCGGGACACAACAGGGCATGAAAAACTGTTTTTT.

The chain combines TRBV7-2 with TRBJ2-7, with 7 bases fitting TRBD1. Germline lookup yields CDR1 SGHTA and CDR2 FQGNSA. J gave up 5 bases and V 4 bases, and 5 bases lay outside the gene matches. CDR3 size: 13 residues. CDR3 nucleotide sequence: TGTGCCAGCAGCTACAGGGGTTCCCACGAGCAGTACTTC. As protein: CASSYRGSHEQYF.

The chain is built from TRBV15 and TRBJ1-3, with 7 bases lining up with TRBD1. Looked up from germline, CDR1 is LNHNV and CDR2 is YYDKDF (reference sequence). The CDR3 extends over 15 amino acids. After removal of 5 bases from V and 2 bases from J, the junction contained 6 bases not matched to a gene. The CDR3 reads CATSRDRAPGNTIYF. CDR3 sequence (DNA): TGTGCCACCAGCCGTGACAGGGCACCTGGAAACACCATATATTTT.

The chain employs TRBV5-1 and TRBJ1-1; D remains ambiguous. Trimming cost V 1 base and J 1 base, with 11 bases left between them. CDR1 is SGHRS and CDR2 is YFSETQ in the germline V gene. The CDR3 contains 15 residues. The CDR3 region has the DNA TGCGCCAGCAGCTTGTTTGGGCGGGGGAACACTGAAGCTTTCTTT. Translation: CASSLFGRGNTEAFF.

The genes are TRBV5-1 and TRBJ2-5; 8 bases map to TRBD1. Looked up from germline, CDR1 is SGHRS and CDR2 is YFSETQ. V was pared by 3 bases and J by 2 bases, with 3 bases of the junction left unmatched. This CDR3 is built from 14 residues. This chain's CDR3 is CASSYRDRQETQYF. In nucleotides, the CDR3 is TGCGCCAGCAGCTACCGGGACAGGCAAGAGACCCAGTACTTC.

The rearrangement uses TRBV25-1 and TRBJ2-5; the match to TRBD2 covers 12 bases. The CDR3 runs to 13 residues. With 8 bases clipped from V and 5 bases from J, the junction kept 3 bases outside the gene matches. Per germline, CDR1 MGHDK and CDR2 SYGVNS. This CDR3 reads CASGTSGGETQYF. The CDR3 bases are TGTGCCAGCGGTACTAGCGGGGGGGAGACCCAGTACTTC.

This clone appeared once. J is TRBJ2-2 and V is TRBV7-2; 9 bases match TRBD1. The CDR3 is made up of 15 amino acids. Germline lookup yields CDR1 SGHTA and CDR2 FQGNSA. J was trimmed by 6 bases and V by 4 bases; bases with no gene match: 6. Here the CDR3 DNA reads TGTGCCAGCAGCTCAGAGACAGGGGGAGCCGGGGAGCTGTTTTTT. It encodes CASSSETGGAGELFF.

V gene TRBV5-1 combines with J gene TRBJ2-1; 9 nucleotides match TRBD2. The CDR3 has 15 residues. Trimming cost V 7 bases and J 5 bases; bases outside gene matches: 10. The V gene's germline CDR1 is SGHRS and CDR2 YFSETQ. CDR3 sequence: CASSESGGMNNEQFF. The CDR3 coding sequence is TGCGCCAGCTCTGAAAGCGGGGGGATGAACAATGAGCAGTTCTTC.

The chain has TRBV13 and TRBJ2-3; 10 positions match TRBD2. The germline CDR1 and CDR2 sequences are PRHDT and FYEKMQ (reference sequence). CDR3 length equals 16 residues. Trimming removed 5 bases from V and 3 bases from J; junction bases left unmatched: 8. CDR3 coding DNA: TGTGCCAGCAGCAGGAGTCGAGCGGGGGGGACAGATACGCAGTATTTT. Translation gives CASSRSRAGGTDTQYF.

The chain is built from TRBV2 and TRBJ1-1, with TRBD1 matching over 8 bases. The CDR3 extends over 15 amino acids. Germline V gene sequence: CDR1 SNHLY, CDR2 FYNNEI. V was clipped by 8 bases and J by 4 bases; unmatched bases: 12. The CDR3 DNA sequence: TGTGCCAGCTCACAGCACCTAACAGGGGGCACTGAAGCTTTCTTT. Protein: CASSQHLTGGTEAFF.

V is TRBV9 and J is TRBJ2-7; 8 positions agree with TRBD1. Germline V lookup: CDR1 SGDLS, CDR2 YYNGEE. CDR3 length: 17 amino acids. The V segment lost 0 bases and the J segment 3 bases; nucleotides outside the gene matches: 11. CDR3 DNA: TGTGCCAGCAGCGTAGATCACGGACAGGGTGTACGCTACGAGCAGTACTTC. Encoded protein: CASSVDHGQGVRYEQYF.

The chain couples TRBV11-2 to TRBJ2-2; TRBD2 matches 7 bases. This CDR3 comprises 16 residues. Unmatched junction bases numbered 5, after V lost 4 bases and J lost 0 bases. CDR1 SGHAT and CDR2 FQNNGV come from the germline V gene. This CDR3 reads CASSSSSGSNTGELFF. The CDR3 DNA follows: TGTGCCAGCAGCTCCTCTAGCGGATCGAACACCGGGGAGCTGTTTTTT.

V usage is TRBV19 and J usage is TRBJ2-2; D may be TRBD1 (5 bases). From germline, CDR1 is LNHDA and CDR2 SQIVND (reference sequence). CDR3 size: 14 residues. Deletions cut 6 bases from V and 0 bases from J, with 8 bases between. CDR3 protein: CASRDNPNTGELFF. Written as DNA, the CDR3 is TGTGCCAGTAGGGACAACCCGAACACCGGGGAGCTGTTTTTT.

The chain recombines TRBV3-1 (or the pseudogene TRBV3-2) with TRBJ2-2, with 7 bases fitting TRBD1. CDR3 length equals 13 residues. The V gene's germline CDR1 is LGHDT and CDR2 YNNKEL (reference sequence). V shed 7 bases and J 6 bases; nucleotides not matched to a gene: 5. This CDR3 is CASIRQGAGELFF. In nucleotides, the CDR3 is TGTGCCAGCATCAGACAGGGTGCCGGGGAGCTGTTTTTT.

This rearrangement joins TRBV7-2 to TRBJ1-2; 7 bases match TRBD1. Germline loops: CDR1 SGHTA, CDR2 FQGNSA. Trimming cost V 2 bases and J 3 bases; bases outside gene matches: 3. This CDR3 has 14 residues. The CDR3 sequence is CASSLNRGDYGYTF. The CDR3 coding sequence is TGTGCCAGCAGCTTAAACAGGGGCGACTATGGCTACACCTTC.

The CDR3 DNA reads as TGTGCCAGCAGCTTAGGGACAGGGGTGCGGGCAGATACGCAGTATTTT. Translating it yields CASSLGTGVRADTQYF. This chain uses TRBV7-6 with TRBJ2-3, with 9 bases aligning to TRBD1. This CDR3 has 16 amino acids. J was trimmed by 4 bases and V by 1 base; bases with no gene match: 6. CDR1 and CDR2 (germline): SGHVS, FNYEAQ.

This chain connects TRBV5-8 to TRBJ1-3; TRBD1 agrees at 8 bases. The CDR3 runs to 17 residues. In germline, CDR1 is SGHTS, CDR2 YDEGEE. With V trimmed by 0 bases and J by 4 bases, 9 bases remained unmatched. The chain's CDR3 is CASSLAADRAEGNTIYF. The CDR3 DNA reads TGTGCCAGCAGCTTGGCCGCGGACAGGGCAGAGGGAAACACCATATATTTT. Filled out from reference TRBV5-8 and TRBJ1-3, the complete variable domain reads EAGVTQSPTHLIKTRGQQATLRCSPISGHTSVYWYQQALGLGLQFLLWYDEGEERNRGNFPPRFSGRQFPNYSSELNVNALELEDSALYLCASSLAADRAEGNTIYFGEGSWLTVV.